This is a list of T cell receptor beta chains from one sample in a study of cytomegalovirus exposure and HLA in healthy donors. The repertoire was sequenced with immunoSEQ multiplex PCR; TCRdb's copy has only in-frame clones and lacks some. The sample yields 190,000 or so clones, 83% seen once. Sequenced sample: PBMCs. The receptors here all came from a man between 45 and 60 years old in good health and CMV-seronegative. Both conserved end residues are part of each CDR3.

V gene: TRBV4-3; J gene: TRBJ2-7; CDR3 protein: CASSLGLALEQYF
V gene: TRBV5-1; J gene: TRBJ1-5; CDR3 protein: CASHRSGGYSNQPQHF
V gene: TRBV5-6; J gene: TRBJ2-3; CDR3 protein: CASSPSGNTQYF
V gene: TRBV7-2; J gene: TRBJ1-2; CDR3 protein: CASSLGTGPNYGYTF
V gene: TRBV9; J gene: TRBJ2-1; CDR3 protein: CASSAGRGNYNEQFF
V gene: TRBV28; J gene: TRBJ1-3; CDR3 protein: CASTQGGSSGNTIYF
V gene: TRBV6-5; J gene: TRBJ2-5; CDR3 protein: CASQTFAGEETQYF
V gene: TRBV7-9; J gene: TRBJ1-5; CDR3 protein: CASSRMTGEGNQPQHF
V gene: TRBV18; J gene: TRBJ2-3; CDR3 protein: CASSPRERGVPDTQYF
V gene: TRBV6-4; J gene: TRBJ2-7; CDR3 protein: CASSDTDYTSGGPSYEQYF
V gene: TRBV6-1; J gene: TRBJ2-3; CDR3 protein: CASSRLGSSTDTQYF
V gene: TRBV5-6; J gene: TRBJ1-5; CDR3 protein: CASSSGQRNQPQHF
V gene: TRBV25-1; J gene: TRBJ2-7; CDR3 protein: CASSDAGGRSYEQYF
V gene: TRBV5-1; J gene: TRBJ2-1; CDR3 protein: CASSPGLAEFSSYNEQFF
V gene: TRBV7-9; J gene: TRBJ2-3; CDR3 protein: CSSSLVPGEGQDTDTQYF
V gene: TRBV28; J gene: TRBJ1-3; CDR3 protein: CASSSGQGSWGRNTIYF
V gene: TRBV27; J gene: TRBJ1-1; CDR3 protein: CASSTTENTEAFF
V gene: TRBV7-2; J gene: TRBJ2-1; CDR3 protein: CASSLGLAGFNEQFF
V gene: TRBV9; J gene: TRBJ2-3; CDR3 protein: CASSVSSGSNTDTQYF
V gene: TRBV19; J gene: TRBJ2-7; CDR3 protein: CASSIGGSYEQYF
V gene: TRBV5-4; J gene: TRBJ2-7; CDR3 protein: CASSLAPAGLQGSQYF
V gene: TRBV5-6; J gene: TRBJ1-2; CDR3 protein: CASSLNRGPTTYGYTF
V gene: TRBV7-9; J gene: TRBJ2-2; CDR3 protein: CASRPLAGNTGELFF
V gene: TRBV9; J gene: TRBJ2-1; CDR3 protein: CASSGSGGPYNEQFF
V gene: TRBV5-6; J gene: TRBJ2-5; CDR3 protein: CASSLVQVQETQYF
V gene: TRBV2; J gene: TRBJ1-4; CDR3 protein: CASSEWTGTNEKLFF
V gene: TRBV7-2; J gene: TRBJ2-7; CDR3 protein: CASSLFGAEQYF
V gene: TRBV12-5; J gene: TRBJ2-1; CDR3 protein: CASGLVWQGRDEQFF
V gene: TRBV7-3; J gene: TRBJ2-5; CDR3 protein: CASSPTRQDQETQYF